Listed here is a single TCR beta chain. The target antigen is unknown. The data are from a study of multiple sclerosis patients with progressive multifocal leukoencephalopathy. This table comes from immunoSEQ multiplex PCR, and its TCRdb copy is limited to in-frame clones, with some not included. The repertoire includes roughly 32,000 clones, about 91% of them detected once, and about 5.7% sits in the top ten. As to time point: time of PML onset. General study points: TRBV and TRBJ usage showed no common pattern when PML developed. In most PML patients, TRB repertoires appeared less diverse by entropy.

This receptor was obtained from a woman aged 40 to 55 with progressive multifocal leukoencephalopathy. This material consisted of PBMCs, taken from a patient treated with natalizumab.

CDR3 residues: CASSADGTAGEQYF. The CDR3 bases are TGTGCCAGCAGCGCAGACGGGACAGCAGGCGAGCAGTACTTC. The rearrangement uses TRBV9 and TRBJ2-7; 7 bases agree with TRBD1. V was pared by 3 bases and J by 6 bases, with 9 bases of the junction left unmatched. Germline CDR1 reads SGDLS; CDR2 reads YYNGEE. The CDR3 runs 14 residues.